The clone carrying this TCR beta chain has only a few counts. The data were obtained in a study of blood T cell repertoires in COVID-19. Across the study: The origin of the acute and convalescent COVID-19 samples was the United States, Italy and Spain. Sample material is recorded as cDNA or gDNA derived from T cells, B-cell-depleted T cells, or PBMCs.

Per the authors' pipeline: Amplified reference gene primers provided the basis for estimating nucleated cell counts. Assay: immunoSEQ multiplex PCR; the TCRdb copy retains only in-frame clones and omits some. That table furnishes V, J and clone size, whereas the DNA furnished D and trimming. The table has 200,000 to 250,000 clones, approximately 83% seen once. The CDR3 contains 15 residues. Germline V gives CDR1 LGHDT, CDR2 YNNKEL (reference sequence). After removal of 1 base from V and 6 bases from J, the junction contained 4 bases not matched to a gene. This TCR was recovered from a woman in her twenties or thirties who had recovered from COVID-19. The V call is TRBV3-1 (or the pseudogene TRBV3-2), the J call TRBJ1-5; the match to TRBD1 covers 9 bases. The specimen was peripheral blood. The CDR3 nucleotides read TGTGCCAGCAGCCAAGGGACAGGGGAGTTTCAGCCCCAGCATTTT. It specifies CASSQGTGEFQPQHF.